This note documents a single TCR beta chain sequence. As yet, its antigen is unknown. The data were obtained in a study of identical twins. General study results and limits: Out-of-frame alpha sequences that twins shared showed excess low generation probability. Models, which agreed with sharing between unrelated individuals, nonetheless underestimated the out-of-frame TCR alpha sharing seen in monozygotic twins.

This CDR3 has 16 residues. The germline gives CDR1 SGHRS, CDR2 YFSETQ. J lost 3 bases, V lost 4 bases, and 8 bases had no gene match. Unique molecular identifiers were present on cDNA, and template switching added a universal primer site. TCRdb used MiXCR to reprocess the 5' RACE reads, holding one entry per CDR3 protein. The sample has some 460,000 distinct CDR3 sequences, 13% to 15% seen once. The sample also formed part of further work on yellow fever vaccine responses in identical twins. From that report: Reportedly, the T cell response mounted by twins to vaccine seemed partly convergent, partly personalized.

This clonotype originated in a woman aged 18-35 years in good health. The V gene is TRBV5-1, the J gene TRBJ2-5; TRBD1 matches 11 bases. The sample comprised CD4+ T cells sorted from blood. DNA for the CDR3: TGCGCCAGCAGCACCGGGACAGGGGGAACCAAAGAGACCCAGTACTTC. It translates to CASSTGTGGTKETQYF.